This passage covers 18 T cell receptor beta chains from one sample sequenced in a study of OX40 agonist ivuxolimab in advanced cancers. Profiled with immunoSEQ multiplex PCR; TCRdb holds only in-frame clones, not every one. The table includes 70,000 or so clones, roughly 85% detected once. The sequencing here drew on CD4+ or CD8+ T cells sorted from blood, taken in a trial of the OX40 agonist ivuxolimab. These receptors were obtained from an adult with an advanced solid tumor such as melanoma, head and neck, liver or kidney cancer.

This sequence joins TRBV7-2 and TRBJ1-4; no definite D call. CDR3 length equals 13 residues. The germline V gene encodes CDR1 SGHTA and CDR2 FQGNSA. Trimming removed 1 base from V and 4 bases from J, with 4 bases in between. DNA for the CDR3: TGTGCCAGCAGCTTAGGTAGTAATGAAAAACTGTTTTTT. It is translated as CASSLGSNEKLFF.

This chain links TRBV5-4 with TRBJ2-2, with 10 bases aligning to TRBD1. V gave up 4 bases and J gave up 4 bases; unmatched junction bases: 7. The CDR3 contains 16 residues. Germline V gene sequence: CDR1 SGHNT, CDR2 YYREEE (reference sequence). CDR3: CASSQGTGAITGELFF. Here the CDR3 DNA reads TGTGCCAGCAGCCAAGGGACAGGGGCAATCACCGGGGAGCTGTTTTTT.

V usage is TRBV7-9 and J usage is TRBJ1-1; D ambiguous. V was pared by 1 base and J by 5 bases, with 11 bases between. In germline, CDR1 is SEHNR, CDR2 FQNEAQ (reference sequence). The CDR3 has 14 residues. The CDR3 region has the DNA TGTGCCAGCAGCTTAGGGCAGTCGGTAACTGAAGCTTTCTTT. Its translation: CASSLGQSVTEAFF.

This clone was detected a few times. The V and J genes are TRBV19 and TRBJ1-3; the D is unclear. Between the trimmed V and J ends, which lost 3 bases and 4 bases, there was a span of 4 bases. This CDR3 has 12 amino acids. The germline V gene has CDR1 LNHDA and CDR2 SQIVND (reference sequence). In DNA, the CDR3 is TGTGCCAGTAGTATTTACGGAAACACCATATATTTT. Translation gives CASSIYGNTIYF.

CDR3 coding DNA: TGTGCCAGCAGTCTCAGCGGGAGAGGGAATGAGCAGTTCTTC. Protein: CASSLSGRGNEQFF. The chain couples TRBV28 to TRBJ2-1, with TRBD2 matching over 8 bases. Trimming at V came to 5 bases and at J to 7 bases, leaving 7 bases not matched to a gene. This CDR3 spans 14 amino acids. From germline, CDR1 is MDHEN and CDR2 SYDVKM.

This chain joins TRBV19 and TRBJ2-3, with 7 bases that match TRBD2. CDR1 and CDR2 from the germline V gene are LNHDA and SQIVND (reference sequence). V was clipped by 4 bases and J by 6 bases; unmatched bases: 10. The CDR3 totals 15 residues. CDR3 coding DNA: TGTGCCAGTAGTAAAGCCCCAGGGAGGGTGGATACGCAGTATTTT. It translates to CASSKAPGRVDTQYF.

There are a few counts of this clone. This chain joins TRBV28 and TRBJ2-7; 7 nucleotides match TRBD2. J lost 4 bases, V lost 2 bases, and 5 bases had no gene match. CDR3 length: 14 residues. The germline CDR1 and CDR2 sequences are MDHEN and SYDVKM. The CDR3 sequence: CASSLAGVRYEQYF. In nucleotides, the CDR3 is TGTGCCAGCAGTTTAGCGGGAGTGAGGTACGAGCAGTACTTC.

The chain employs TRBV2 and TRBJ2-7; TRBD1 or TRBD2 may be the D gene (5 bases each). Between the trimmed V and J ends, which lost 5 bases and 3 bases, there was a span of 14 bases. The CDR3 length is 14 residues. From germline, CDR1 is SNHLY and CDR2 FYNNEI. The CDR3 bases are TGTGCCAGCAGTCTCGAAGGTGGGGGCTACGAGCAGTACTTC. Its translation is CASSLEGGGYEQYF.

DNA for the CDR3: TGTGCCAGCAGCCCGGCCCCCCAGGCTGCTCAGTTCTTC. Protein product: CASSPAPQAAQFF. V and J are TRBV11-2 and TRBJ2-1; D remains ambiguous. Per the germline V gene, CDR1 is SGHAT and CDR2 is FQNNGV. The CDR3 runs to 13 residues. With 5 bases removed from V and 13 bases from J, the gap between germline ends came to 18 bases. Based on the CDR3 plus reference TRBV11-2 and TRBJ2-1, the full variable domain is EAGVAQSPRYKIIEKRQSVAFWCNPISGHATLYWYQQILGQGPKLLIQFQNNGVVDDSQLPKDRFSAERLKGVDSTLKIQPAKLEDSAVYLCASSPAPQAAQFFGPGTRLTVL.

This clone appeared many times. The chain couples TRBV14 to TRBJ2-1; D is unclear. Trimming took off 0 bases at V and 6 bases at J, with 15 bases between the two ends. Germline V gives CDR1 SGHDN, CDR2 FVKESK. This CDR3 is 16 amino acids long. This chain's CDR3 is CASSQDKETLANEQFF. The CDR3, as DNA: TGTGCCAGCAGCCAAGATAAGGAGACTCTGGCCAATGAGCAGTTCTTC.

V and J are TRBV10-1 and TRBJ2-1; the match to TRBD2 covers 8 bases. Germline V gene sequence: CDR1 WNHNN, CDR2 SYGVQD (reference sequence). Germline trimming cut 5 bases from V and 4 bases from J; bases unmatched to any gene: 10. CDR3 length: 16 amino acids. CDR3 coding DNA: TGCGCCAGCAGTAAGTTGAGCGGGAGCCCTTACAATGAGCAGTTCTTC. Protein: CASSKLSGSPYNEQFF.

The chain employs TRBV9 and TRBJ2-2; the D gene is possibly TRBD1 (5 bases). This CDR3 has 13 amino acids. Trimming took off 4 bases at V and 7 bases at J, with 11 bases between the two ends. Germline V lookup: CDR1 SGDLS, CDR2 YYNGEE. CDR3 region: CASSPQGYGELFF. CDR3 DNA: TGTGCCAGCAGCCCTCAGGGTTACGGGGAGCTGTTTTTT.

This clone came up once. This chain connects TRBV13 to TRBJ2-7; 7 nucleotides agree with TRBD1. The CDR3 totals 15 residues. Germline lookup yields CDR1 PRHDT and CDR2 FYEKMQ (reference sequence). With V trimmed by 3 bases and J by 3 bases, 8 bases remained unmatched. The DNA for the CDR3 is TGTGCCAGCAGCTTCGGGACAGAAGGGGTCTACGAGCAGTACTTC. Translating gives CASSFGTEGVYEQYF.

This clone occurred a few times. The genes are TRBV2 and TRBJ1-1; D gene uncertain. The ends were cut back, 4 bases at V and 1 base at J, with 4 bases in the middle. There are 12 residues in the CDR3. Germline CDR1 is SNHLY and CDR2 is FYNNEI. The DNA of the CDR3 is TGTGCCAGCAGTGTTCGGAACACTGAAGCTTTCTTT. It codes for CASSVRNTEAFF.

This chain joins TRBV5-1 and TRBJ1-1; D is perhaps TRBD1 (5 bases). The CDR3 runs 15 residues. The V gene's germline CDR1 is SGHRS and CDR2 YFSETQ. V dropped 0 bases and J dropped 2 bases, with 11 bases sitting between them. In DNA, the CDR3 is TGCGCCAGCAGCTTGGAGGGGTTCCCCAACACTGAAGCTTTCTTT. This codes for CASSLEGFPNTEAFF.

V is TRBV7-8 and J is TRBJ2-2; weak D call: TRBD1 (6 bases). The V end lost 5 bases, the J end lost 6 bases, and 13 bases lay between the germline ends. This CDR3 has 14 amino acids. CDR1 SGHVS and CDR2 FQNEAQ come from the germline V gene. In nucleotides, the CDR3 is TGTGCCAGCAGCGTTAACAGGGCTGCCGGGGAGCTGTTTTTT. The encoded protein is CASSVNRAAGELFF.

The gene calls are TRBV4-3 and TRBJ1-2, with D possibly being TRBD1 (5 bases). V lost 1 base and J lost 4, with 13 bases in between. Germline CDR1 and CDR2: LGHNA and YSLEER. The CDR3 covers 15 residues. The CDR3 sequence: CASSQGDRVGYGYTF. The CDR3 nucleotides are TGCGCCAGCAGCCAAGGCGACAGAGTAGGCTATGGCTACACCTTC.

The V gene is TRBV19, the J gene TRBJ2-7; the match to TRBD1 covers 10 bases. Germline V gene lookup returns CDR1 LNHDA and CDR2 SQIVND (reference sequence). The V gene end was trimmed by 5 bases and the J gene end by 4 bases; junction bases not matched to a gene: 8. The CDR3 spans 15 residues. The CDR3 loop reads CASSLQTGGWYEQYF. For the CDR3, the DNA is TGTGCCAGTAGTCTCCAGACAGGGGGCTGGTACGAGCAGTACTTC.